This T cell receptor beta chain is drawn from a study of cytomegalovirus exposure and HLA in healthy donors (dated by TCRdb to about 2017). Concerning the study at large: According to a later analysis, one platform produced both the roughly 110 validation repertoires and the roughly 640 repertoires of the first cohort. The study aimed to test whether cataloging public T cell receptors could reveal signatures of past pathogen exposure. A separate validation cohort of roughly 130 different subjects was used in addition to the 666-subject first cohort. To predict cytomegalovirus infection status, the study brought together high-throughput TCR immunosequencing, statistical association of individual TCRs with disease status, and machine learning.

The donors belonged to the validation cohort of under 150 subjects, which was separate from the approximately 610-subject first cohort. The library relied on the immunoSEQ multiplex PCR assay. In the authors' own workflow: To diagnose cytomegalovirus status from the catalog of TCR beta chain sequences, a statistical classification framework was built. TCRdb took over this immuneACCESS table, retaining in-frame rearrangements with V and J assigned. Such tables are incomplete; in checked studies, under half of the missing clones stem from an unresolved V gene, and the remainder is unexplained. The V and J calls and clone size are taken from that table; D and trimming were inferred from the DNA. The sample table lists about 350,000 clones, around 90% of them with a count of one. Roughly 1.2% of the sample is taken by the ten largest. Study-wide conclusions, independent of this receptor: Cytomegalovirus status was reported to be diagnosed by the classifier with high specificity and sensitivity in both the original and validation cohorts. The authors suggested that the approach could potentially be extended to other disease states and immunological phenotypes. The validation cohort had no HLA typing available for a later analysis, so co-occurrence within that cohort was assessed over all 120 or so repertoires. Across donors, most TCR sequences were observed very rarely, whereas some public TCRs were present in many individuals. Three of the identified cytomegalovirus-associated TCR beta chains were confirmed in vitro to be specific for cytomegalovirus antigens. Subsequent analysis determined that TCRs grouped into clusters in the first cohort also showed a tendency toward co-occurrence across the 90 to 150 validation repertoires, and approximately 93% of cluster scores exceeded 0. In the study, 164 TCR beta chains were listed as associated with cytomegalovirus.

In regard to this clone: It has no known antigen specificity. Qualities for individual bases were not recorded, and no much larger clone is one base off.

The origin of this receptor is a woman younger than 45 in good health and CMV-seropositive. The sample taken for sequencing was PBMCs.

The DNA reads TGCGCCAGCAGCCAAGTCGTAGGGCCACAAGAGACCCAGTACTTC. The translation is CASSQVVGPQETQYF. The rearrangement combines TRBV4-3 with TRBJ2-5; the D segment cannot be called with confidence. Trimming at the junction amounts to 1 base on V and 2 bases on J, and the germline ends lie 11 bases apart. The germline V gene provides CDR1 LGHNA and CDR2 YSLEER. The CDR3, cysteine through phenylalanine, is 15 amino acids long. Just CDR3 DNA is preserved here, 45 bases in frame from base 1.